One and the same sample provided the 23 T cell receptor beta chains below, sequenced in a study of Graves' ophthalmopathy and Graves' hyperthyroidism. TCR beta CDR3 regions were amplified from RNA transcripts. RT-PCR in the first round used HTBI primers; a second-round multiplex PCR followed. TCRdb reprocessed the multiplex PCR reads with MiXCR, giving one entry per CDR3 protein. This table holds over 450,000 distinct CDR3 sequences, 14% found once. The specimen was blood. These receptors came from a woman aged 25 to 39 with Graves' ophthalmopathy.

Many counts were recorded for this clonotype. The chain uses TRBV7-2 and TRBJ2-7, with 7 nucleotides matching TRBD2. V shed 5 bases, J shed 4 bases, and the junction held 11 bases outside the gene matches. The germline CDR1 and CDR2 sequences are SGHTA and FQGNSA. CDR3 length equals 15 residues. The CDR3 DNA follows: TGTGCCAGCAGCCCCACGGGCGGGAGTGTTTACGAGCAGTACTTC. Residues: CASSPTGGSVYEQYF. The whole variable domain, remainder taken from reference TRBV7-2 and TRBJ2-7, is GAGVSQSPSNKVTEKGKDVELRCDPISGHTALYWYRQSLGQGLEFLIYFQGNSAPDKSGLPSDRFSAERTGGSVSTLTIQRTQQEDSAVYLCASSPTGGSVYEQYFGPGTRLTVT.

This clonotype has a handful of counts. V gene TRBV3-1 combines with J gene TRBJ2-4; the D gene is possibly TRBD2 (6 bases). Looked up from germline, CDR1 is LGHDT and CDR2 is YNNKEL (reference sequence). Trimming took 2 bases from V and 8 from J, leaving 16 bases between them. The CDR3 totals 15 residues. CDR3 sequence reads: CASSQKFTGVDIQYF. Written as DNA, the CDR3 is TGTGCCAGCAGCCAAAAATTCACGGGGGTGGACATTCAGTACTTC.

This clonotype was found many times. CDR3 protein: CASSPSRQGGSYTEAFF. The CDR3 bases are TGTGCCAGCAGCCCATCCCGACAGGGAGGAAGTTACACTGAAGCTTTCTTT. The V and J genes are TRBV7-8 and TRBJ1-1, with TRBD1 identical over 7 bases. Germline CDR1 SGHVS, CDR2 FQNEAQ. The trim removed 5 bases at V and 3 bases at J, leaving 15 bases unmatched. CDR3 length: 17 amino acids.

This clonotype occurred many times. This CDR3 is CASSRPERGVYEQYF. As DNA, the CDR3 is TGCGCCAGCAGCCGTCCCGAACGGGGAGTCTACGAGCAGTACTTC. The chain combines TRBV4-1 with TRBJ2-7; perhaps TRBD2 as D (5 bases). V was trimmed by 4 bases and J by 3 bases, leaving 16 bases between them. The length of the CDR3 is 15 residues. The germline CDR1 and CDR2 sequences are MGHRA and YSYEKL.

This clonotype was detected many times. The chain is built from TRBV7-3 and TRBJ1-2; no clear D. The length of the CDR3 is 15 residues. The V gene lost 0 bases and the J gene lost 4 bases, with 12 bases spanning the gap. Germline values: CDR1 SGHTA, CDR2 FQGTGA. In DNA form, the CDR3 reads TGTGCCAGCAGCTTAACGGGCGGCGAGGGCTATGGCTACACCTTC. It encodes CASSLTGGEGYGYTF.

The V and J genes are TRBV7-9 and TRBJ2-5; perhaps D is TRBD1 or TRBD2 (5 bases each). Trimming cost V 3 bases and J 1 base, with 12 bases left between them. Germline V gene data show CDR1 as SEHNR and CDR2 as FQNEAQ (reference sequence). There are 15 residues in the CDR3. The CDR3 nucleotides are TGTGCCAGCAGCTTTGGGGGAAGATTCCAAGAGACCCAGTACTTC. This sequence encodes CASSFGGRFQETQYF.

Many counts were recorded for this clonotype. The CDR3 DNA reads TGTGCCAGCAGTTTGAATAGGGACAGGGGATCCGAGCAGTACTTC. Protein sequence: CASSLNRDRGSEQYF. This rearrangement joins TRBV12-3 or TRBV12-4 to TRBJ2-7; TRBD1 agrees at 10 bases. The CDR3 is 15 residues long. After removal of 3 bases from V and 6 bases from J, the junction contained 8 bases not matched to a gene.

This clonotype was picked up many times. V usage is TRBV18 and J usage is TRBJ2-4; tentatively, D is TRBD1 (6 bases). Germline loops: CDR1 KGHSH, CDR2 LQKENI. This CDR3 region has 14 residues. V gave up 3 bases and J gave up 6 bases, with 12 bases separating them. The CDR3 loop reads CASSPTGLRNIQYF. For the CDR3, the DNA is TGTGCCAGCTCACCCACAGGGTTGAGAAACATTCAGTACTTC.

In the case of this clonotype: A read error is likely, as this CDR3 ends without the conserved phenylalanine or tryptophan. The DNA is omitted, as the CDR3 cannot be located on it reliably, and the CDR3 follows TCRdb's listing. V gene TRBV6-1 combines with J gene TRBJ2-7; the table names TRBD2, a call not compared with the DNA. Germline V CDR1 and CDR2: MNHNS, SASEGT. The CDR3 numbers 12 amino acids, ends counted. The CDR3 region is CASSEAGTAPRC.

At least ten counts were recorded for this clonotype. The V call is TRBV12-3 or TRBV12-4, the J call TRBJ2-5; weak D call: TRBD1 (7 bases). This CDR3 contains 15 residues. V lost 4 bases, J lost 5 bases, and 17 bases lay in between. In nucleotides, the CDR3 is TGTGCCAGCAGTTCCCCACAGGGGAGGAGTGAGACCCAGTACTTC. Translated, it gives CASSSPQGRSETQYF.

The chain uses TRBV19 and TRBJ1-2; D not resolved. The CDR3 loop spans 13 amino acids. V lost 7 bases and J lost 4, with 13 bases in between. CDR1 LNHDA and CDR2 SQIVND come from the germline V gene (reference sequence). The CDR3 bases are TGTGCCAGTACCATCCAGGAGTGCTATGGCTACACCTTC. Translated, it gives CASTIQECYGYTF.

This clonotype was recorded at least ten times. In DNA form, the CDR3 reads TGTGCCAGCAGTCGGGTAGCGGGGGGCCTGAAAGAGACCCAGTACTTC. Its translation is CASSRVAGGLKETQYF. The gene calls are TRBV6-1 and TRBJ2-5, with 10 nucleotides matching TRBD2. Trimming at V came to 5 bases and at J to 3 bases, leaving 9 bases not matched to a gene. The CDR3 extends over 16 amino acids. Germline V CDR1 and CDR2: MNHNS, SASEGT.

This clonotype was counted ten times or more. The chain employs TRBV7-2 and TRBJ2-7; 7 bases fit TRBD1. The CDR3 totals 14 residues. The ends lost 6 bases at V and 5 bases at J; junction bases unmatched: 10. Germline V CDR1 and CDR2: SGHTA, FQGNSA. Here the CDR3 reads CASRPTGTVNEQYF. The CDR3 coding sequence is TGTGCCAGCAGGCCCACAGGGACAGTAAACGAGCAGTACTTC.

This clonotype occurred many times. This sequence joins TRBV29-1 and TRBJ1-1; D possibly corresponds to TRBD1 (5 bases). This CDR3 comprises 15 residues. Trimming took 0 bases from V and 0 from J, leaving 11 bases between them. Germline V CDR1 and CDR2: SQVTM, ANQGSEA. The CDR3 coding sequence is TGCAGCGTTGAAGATCTAGGGGAGGTGAACACTGAAGCTTTCTTT. Translating gives CSVEDLGEVNTEAFF.

This clonotype was observed at least ten times. One end of the junction is discordant with germline, which a read error may explain. V is TRBV6-1 and J is TRBJ1-5; D might be TRBD1 (6 bases). The CDR3 is 14 residues long. The germline V gene has CDR1 MNHNS and CDR2 SASEGT. The CDR3 region has the DNA TGTGTCAGCAGGGAGGCGGGGGCAGGACAGCCCCAGCATTTT. Translated: CVSREAGAGQPQHF.

This clonotype was seen many times. The V call is TRBV24-1, the J call TRBJ1-2, with D maybe TRBD1 (6 bases). The CDR3 has 15 residues. Trimming pared 3 bases from V and 3 bases from J, leaving 13 bases between. Germline assignment: CDR1 KGHDR and CDR2 SFDVKD. The CDR3 loop is CATSDPGVGDYGYTF. Written as DNA, the CDR3 is TGTGCCACCAGTGATCCAGGGGTAGGGGACTATGGCTACACCTTC.

This clonotype was seen many times. This chain links TRBV27 with TRBJ1-2; 9 nucleotides match TRBD1. This CDR3 spans 14 amino acids. CDR1 is MNHEY, CDR2 SMNVEV, per germline (reference sequence). Losses at the gene ends were 8 bases for V and 2 bases for J; bases not matched to a gene: 6. DNA for the CDR3: TGTGCCAGCCGAGGGACAGGGAAAAACTATGGCTACACCTTC. Translating gives CASRGTGKNYGYTF.

This clonotype appeared many times. The chain employs TRBV27 and TRBJ2-5, with 11 bases that match TRBD1. This CDR3 spans 15 amino acids. CDR1 and CDR2 from the germline V gene are MNHEY and SMNVEV (reference sequence). Germline trimming cut 5 bases from V and 5 bases from J; bases unmatched to any gene: 7. For the CDR3, the DNA is TGTGCCAGCAGTACCGGGACAGGGGGTGTGGAGACCCAGTACTTC. Encoded protein: CASSTGTGGVETQYF.

This clonotype was seen many times. The genes are TRBV2 and TRBJ2-7; 7 bases map to TRBD1. J gave up 2 bases and V 7 bases, and 11 bases lay outside the gene matches. This CDR3 is 15 amino acids long. Per the germline V gene, CDR1 is SNHLY and CDR2 is FYNNEI. CDR3: CASTFSRDRTYEQYF. CDR3 nucleotides: TGTGCCAGCACTTTCTCGAGGGACAGAACCTACGAGCAGTACTTC.

The chain couples TRBV28 to TRBJ1-2; TRBD1 is a possible D gene (5 bases). Germline loops: CDR1 MDHEN, CDR2 SYDVKM. Trimming took 6 bases from V and 4 from J, leaving 15 bases between them. The CDR3 has 14 residues. The CDR3 spells CASREGSGGYGYTF. The CDR3 DNA is TGTGCCAGCAGAGAAGGGTCGGGGGGCTATGGCTACACCTTC.

This clonotype was seen at least ten times. The V gene is TRBV19, the J gene TRBJ1-1, with 7 bases lining up with TRBD1. The CDR3 loop spans 14 amino acids. From germline, CDR1 is LNHDA and CDR2 SQIVND (reference sequence). The J segment lost 6 bases and the V segment lost 3 bases, leaving 7 bases of the junction unmatched. CDR3 sequence (DNA): TGTGCCAGTAGTATGATACAGGGGAAATCTGAAGCTTTCTTT. This sequence encodes CASSMIQGKSEAFF.

This clonotype has a count of ten or more. The chain links TRBV29-1 to TRBJ2-7, with D tentatively TRBD2 (5 bases). Germline values: CDR1 SQVTM, CDR2 ANQGSEA. V was trimmed by 6 bases and J by 0 bases, leaving 12 bases between them. CDR3 length: 13 residues. The CDR3 DNA reads as TGCAGCGTGGGGTCACTAGTCTCCTACGAGCAGTACTTC. Encoded protein: CSVGSLVSYEQYF.

Points on this clonotype: This clone may be a read error of a much larger clone one base away. This chain joins TRBV24-1 and TRBJ2-7; 7 nucleotides align to TRBD2. J gave up 5 bases and V 3 bases, and 3 bases lay outside the gene matches. The CDR3 loop spans 13 amino acids. CDR1 KGHDR and CDR2 SFDVKD come from the germline V gene. The CDR3 loop is CATSDGTIDEQYF. The CDR3 bases are TGTGCCACCAGTGATGGGACTATAGACGAGCAGTACTTC.